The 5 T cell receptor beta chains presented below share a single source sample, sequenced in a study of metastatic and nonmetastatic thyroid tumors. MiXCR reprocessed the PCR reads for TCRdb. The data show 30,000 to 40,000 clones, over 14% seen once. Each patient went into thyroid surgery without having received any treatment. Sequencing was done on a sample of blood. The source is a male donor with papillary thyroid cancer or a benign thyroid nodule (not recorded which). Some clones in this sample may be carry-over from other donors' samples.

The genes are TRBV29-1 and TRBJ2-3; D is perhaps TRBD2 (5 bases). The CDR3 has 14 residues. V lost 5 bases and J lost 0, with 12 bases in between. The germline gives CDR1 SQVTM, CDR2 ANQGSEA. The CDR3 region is CSVRRVTSTDTQYF. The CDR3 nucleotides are TGCAGCGTTCGGCGGGTCACTAGCACAGATACGCAGTATTTT.

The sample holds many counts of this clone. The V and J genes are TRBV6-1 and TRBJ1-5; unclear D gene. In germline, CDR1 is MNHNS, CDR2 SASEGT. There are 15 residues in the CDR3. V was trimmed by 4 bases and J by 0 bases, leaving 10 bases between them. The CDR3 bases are TGTGCCAGCAGTGTTGGATGGAATAGCAATCAGCCCCAGCATTTT. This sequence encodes CASSVGWNSNQPQHF.

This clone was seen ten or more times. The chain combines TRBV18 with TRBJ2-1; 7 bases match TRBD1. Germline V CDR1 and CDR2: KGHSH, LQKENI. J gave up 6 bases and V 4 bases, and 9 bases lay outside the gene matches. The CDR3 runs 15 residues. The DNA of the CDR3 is TGTGCCAGCTCACAGGAACAGGGGAGTTCCAATGAGCAGTTCTTC. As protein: CASSQEQGSSNEQFF.

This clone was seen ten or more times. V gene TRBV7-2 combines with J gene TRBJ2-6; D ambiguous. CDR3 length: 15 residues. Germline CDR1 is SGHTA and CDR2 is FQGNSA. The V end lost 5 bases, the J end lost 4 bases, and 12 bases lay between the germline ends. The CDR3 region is CASSPPSAGANVLTF. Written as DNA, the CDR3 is TGTGCCAGCAGCCCCCCATCGGCCGGGGCCAACGTCCTGACTTTC.

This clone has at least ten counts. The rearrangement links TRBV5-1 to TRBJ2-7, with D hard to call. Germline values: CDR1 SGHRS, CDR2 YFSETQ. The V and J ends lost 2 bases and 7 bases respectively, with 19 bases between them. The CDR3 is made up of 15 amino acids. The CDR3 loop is CASSFRSPDFEEQYF. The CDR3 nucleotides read TGCGCCAGCAGCTTTCGGAGCCCCGATTTTGAAGAGCAGTACTTC.